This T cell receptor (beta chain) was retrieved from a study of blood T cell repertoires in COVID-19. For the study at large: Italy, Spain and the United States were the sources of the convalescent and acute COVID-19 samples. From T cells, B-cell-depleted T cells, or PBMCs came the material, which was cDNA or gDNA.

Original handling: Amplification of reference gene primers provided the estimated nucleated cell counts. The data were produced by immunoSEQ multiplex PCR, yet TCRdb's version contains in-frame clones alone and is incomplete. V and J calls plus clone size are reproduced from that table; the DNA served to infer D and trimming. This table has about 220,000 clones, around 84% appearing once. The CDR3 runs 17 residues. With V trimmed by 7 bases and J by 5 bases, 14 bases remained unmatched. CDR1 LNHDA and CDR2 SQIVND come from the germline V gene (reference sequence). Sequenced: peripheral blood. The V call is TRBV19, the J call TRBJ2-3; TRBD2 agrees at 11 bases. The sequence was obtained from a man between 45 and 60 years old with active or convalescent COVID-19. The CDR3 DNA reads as TGTGCCAGTAACCGAAAGATAGCGGGAGGGACGCGAGATACGCAGTATTTT. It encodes CASNRKIAGGTRDTQYF.